A single sample is the source of the 20 T cell receptor beta chains below, sequenced in a study of T cell responses to AZD1222 COVID-19 vaccine. TCRdb's copy holds only in-frame clones and misses some; the assay was immunoSEQ multiplex PCR. The table lists over 100,000 clones, approximately 90% of them singletons. Sequencing was performed on peripheral blood, taken on day 0 of AZD1222 vaccination. The origin of the receptors is an adult in good health.

This rearrangement joins TRBV10-3 to TRBJ1-5; the D gene is possibly TRBD1 (5 bases). The CDR3 covers 15 residues. Germline V gives CDR1 ENHRY, CDR2 SYGVKD. With 10 bases removed from V and 3 bases from J, the gap between germline ends came to 19 bases. The CDR3 sequence is CATKGLVVFNQPQHF. The CDR3 DNA is TGTGCCACCAAGGGACTCGTGGTGTTCAATCAGCCCCAGCATTTT.

The genes are TRBV7-2 and TRBJ1-5; 7 positions match TRBD1. The CDR3 length is 15 residues. Germline V gene data show CDR1 as SGHTA and CDR2 as FQGNSA. Losses at the gene ends were 1 base for V and 6 bases for J; bases not matched to a gene: 6. CDR3 sequence (DNA): TGTGCCAGCAGCTTAGACGGAGCAGGGGGTCAGCCCCAGCATTTT. Residues: CASSLDGAGGQPQHF.

This rearrangement joins TRBV10-3 to TRBJ1-2; D gene unclear. The germline gives CDR1 ENHRY, CDR2 SYGVKD. This CDR3 is built from 13 residues. With 1 base removed from V and 4 bases from J, the gap between germline ends came to 7 bases. CDR3 coding DNA: TGTGCCATCAGTGAGTTAGCGTTCTATGGCTACACCTTC. As protein: CAISELAFYGYTF.

This clone was detected only once. The chain combines TRBV6-2 or TRBV6-3 with TRBJ1-1; D is undetermined. The ends were cut back, 6 bases at V and 4 bases at J, with 6 bases in the middle. Germline V lookup: CDR1 MNHEY, CDR2 SVGEGT. CDR3 length: 11 amino acids. This chain's CDR3 is CASSRSTEAFF. The CDR3 DNA reads TGTGCCAGCAGCAGGAGCACTGAAGCTTTCTTT.

The V and J genes are TRBV2 and TRBJ2-4; D call uncertain. CDR1 is SNHLY, CDR2 FYNNEI, per germline. The V end lost 5 bases, the J end lost 0 bases, and 11 bases lay between the germline ends. This CDR3 comprises 15 residues. The CDR3 region has the DNA TGTGCCAGCAGTCTCCAGCGTGTAGCCAAAAACATTCAGTACTTC. This codes for CASSLQRVAKNIQYF.

This chain connects TRBV5-1 to TRBJ1-2; TRBD1 aligns across 8 bases. CDR1 SGHRS and CDR2 YFSETQ come from the germline V gene. This CDR3 is built from 12 residues. J was trimmed by 7 bases and V by 2 bases; bases with no gene match: 1. As DNA, the CDR3 is TGCGCCAGCAGCTTCACAGGGGGTGGCTACACCTTC. Its protein product is CASSFTGGGYTF.

The J gene is TRBJ1-3, the V gene TRBV18; a possible D gene is TRBD1 (5 bases). V was cut by 3 bases and J by 0 bases, with 15 bases left in between. The CDR3 covers 17 residues. Germline-derived CDR1 and CDR2 are KGHSH and LQKENI. The CDR3 bases are TGTGCCAGCTCACCCCTTCGACAGCCAGACTCTGGAAACACCATATATTTT. It specifies CASSPLRQPDSGNTIYF. Supplemented by reference TRBV18 and TRBJ1-3, the full variable domain reads NAGVMQNPRHLVRRRGQEARLRCSPMKGHSHVYWYRQLPEEGLKFMVYLQKENIIDESGMPKERFSAEFPKEGPSILRIQQVVRGDSAAYFCASSPLRQPDSGNTIYFGEGSWLTVV.

V and J are TRBV21-1 and TRBJ2-2; the table's D gene call, TRBD1, was not cross checked with the DNA. TRBV21-1 has pseudogene status. The CDR3 loop spans 16 amino acids. CDR3 loop: CASSKGTDRGTGELFF. The CDR3 coding sequence is TGTGCCAGCAGCAAAGGTACGGACAGGGGGACCGGGGAGCTGTTTTTT.

V usage is TRBV5-6 and J usage is TRBJ1-2, with D tentatively TRBD1 (6 bases). The CDR3 contains 14 residues. Trimming removed 0 bases at V and 1 base at J, with 7 bases between. Germline CDR1 is SGHDT and CDR2 is YYEEEE. As DNA, the CDR3 is TGTGCCAGCAGCTTGGGACAGGTTAACTATGGCTACACCTTC. Residues: CASSLGQVNYGYTF.

CDR3 in DNA: TGTGCCAGCACCCTAGACAGGGTAGGAGGCTATGGCTACACCTTC. Encoded protein: CASTLDRVGGYGYTF. The rearrangement links TRBV6-5 to TRBJ1-2; 7 positions agree with TRBD1. Germline assignment: CDR1 MNHEY and CDR2 SVGAGI. CDR3 length: 15 amino acids. V lost 7 bases, J lost 4 bases, and 12 bases stayed unmatched.

The chain employs TRBV12-3 or TRBV12-4 and TRBJ1-1; D not certain. The CDR3 contains 13 residues. Trimming shortened V by 7 bases and J by 5 bases, and 14 bases separated the two germline ends. The CDR3 here is CASIDPLGTEAFF. The CDR3 DNA reads TGTGCCAGCATCGATCCGCTGGGGACTGAAGCTTTCTTT.

DNA of the CDR3: TGTGCCAGCAGTGAAAGTGTCATAGGGTTCTATGGCTACACCTTC. Protein: CASSESVIGFYGYTF. The chain employs TRBV6-1 and TRBJ1-2; no firm D call. The germline gives CDR1 MNHNS, CDR2 SASEGT. The CDR3 spans 15 residues. V gave up 2 bases and J gave up 4 bases, with 14 bases separating them.

The chain couples TRBV5-5 to TRBJ1-1; perhaps TRBD1 as D (5 bases). V was clipped by 2 bases and J by 5 bases, with 7 bases between them. The V gene's germline CDR1 is SGHKS and CDR2 YYEKEE (reference sequence). CDR3 length: 12 residues. The CDR3 region has the DNA TGTGCCAGCAGCTTTCAGGGAACTGAAGCTTTCTTT. Encoded protein: CASSFQGTEAFF. Looking up the rest from reference TRBV5-5 and TRBJ1-1 gives the full variable domain: DAGVTQSPTHLIKTRGQQVTLRCSPISGHKSVSWYQQVLGQGPQFIFQYYEKEERGRGNFPDRFSARQFPNYSSELNVNALLLGDSALYLCASSFQGTEAFFGQGTRLTVV.

V gene TRBV4-1 combines with J gene TRBJ2-2; 12 bases match TRBD2. The CDR3 spans 17 residues. With 1 base clipped from V and 6 bases from J, the junction kept 6 bases outside the gene matches. Germline-derived CDR1 and CDR2 are MGHRA and YSYEKL. CDR3: CASSQGASGGAAGELFF. In nucleotides, the CDR3 is TGCGCCAGCAGCCAAGGGGCTAGCGGGGGGGCCGCCGGGGAGCTGTTTTTT.

In its sample, this clone was seen once. The chain has TRBV24-1 and TRBJ2-1; D call uncertain. The CDR3 contains 12 residues. V shed 7 bases and J shed 2 bases, with 5 bases lying between them. Germline V gene data show CDR1 as KGHDR and CDR2 as SFDVKD. Here the CDR3 DNA reads TGTGCCACCAGCCAGACCTACAATGAGCAGTTCTTC. Translating it yields CATSQTYNEQFF.

The rearrangement uses TRBV5-6 and TRBJ1-2; D unresolved. Trimming pared 1 base from V and 6 bases from J, leaving 7 bases between. From germline, CDR1 is SGHDT and CDR2 YYEEEE. The CDR3 contains 12 residues. CDR3 sequence: CASSLSLHGYTF. The CDR3, as DNA: TGTGCCAGCAGCTTGAGTCTACATGGCTACACCTTC.

The chain links TRBV19 to TRBJ2-5; D unclear. Deletions cut 3 bases from V and 1 base from J, with 9 bases between. Germline loops: CDR1 LNHDA, CDR2 SQIVND (reference sequence). The CDR3 spans 14 residues. This CDR3 reads CASSIRWLQETQYF. In nucleotides, the CDR3 is TGTGCCAGTAGTATTCGGTGGCTCCAAGAGACCCAGTACTTC.

This clone appeared once. This chain uses TRBV11-2 with TRBJ2-3; no reliable D call. V was cut by 3 bases and J by 2 bases, with 12 bases left in between. This CDR3 contains 15 residues. Germline V gives CDR1 SGHAT, CDR2 FQNNGV. CDR3 nucleotides: TGTGCCAGCAGCTTGGCCGGGCATGACACAGATACGCAGTATTTT. Encoded protein: CASSLAGHDTDTQYF.

In this sample, this clone turned up a few times. The J gene is TRBJ2-1, the V gene TRBV3-1 (or the pseudogene TRBV3-2); D uncertain. Looked up from germline, CDR1 is LGHDT and CDR2 is YNNKEL (reference sequence). The CDR3 loop spans 12 amino acids. Between the trimmed V and J ends, which lost 4 bases and 7 bases, there was a span of 8 bases. CDR3 nucleotides: TGTGCCAGCAGCCGAAGAGGTAATGAGCAGTTCTTC. Its translation: CASSRRGNEQFF.

The chain carries TRBV7-3 and TRBJ1-2; D gene ambiguous. CDR3 length: 14 residues. CDR1 is SGHTA, CDR2 FQGTGA, per germline. V was cut by 1 base and J by 2 bases, with 8 bases left in between. CDR3 in DNA: TGTGCCAGCAGCTTAAGGGGAGAGAACTATGGCTACACCTTC. This sequence encodes CASSLRGENYGYTF.